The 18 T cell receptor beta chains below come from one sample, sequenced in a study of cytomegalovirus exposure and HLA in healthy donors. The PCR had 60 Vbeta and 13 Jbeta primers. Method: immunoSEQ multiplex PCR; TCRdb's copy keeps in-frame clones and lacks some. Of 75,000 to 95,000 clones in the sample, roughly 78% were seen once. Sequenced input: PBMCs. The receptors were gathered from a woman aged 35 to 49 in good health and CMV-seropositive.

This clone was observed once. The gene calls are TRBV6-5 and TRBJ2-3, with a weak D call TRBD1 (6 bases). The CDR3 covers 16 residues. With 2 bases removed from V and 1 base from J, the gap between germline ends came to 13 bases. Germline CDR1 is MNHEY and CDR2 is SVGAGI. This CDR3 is CASSYTQGLGTDTQYF. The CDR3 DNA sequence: TGTGCCAGCAGTTACACACAGGGCTTGGGCACAGATACGCAGTATTTT.

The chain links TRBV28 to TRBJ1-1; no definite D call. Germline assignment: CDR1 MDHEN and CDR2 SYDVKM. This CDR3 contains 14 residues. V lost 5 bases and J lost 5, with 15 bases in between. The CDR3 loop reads CASSPLARMTEAFF. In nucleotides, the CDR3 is TGTGCCAGCAGTCCCCTGGCCAGAATGACTGAAGCTTTCTTT.

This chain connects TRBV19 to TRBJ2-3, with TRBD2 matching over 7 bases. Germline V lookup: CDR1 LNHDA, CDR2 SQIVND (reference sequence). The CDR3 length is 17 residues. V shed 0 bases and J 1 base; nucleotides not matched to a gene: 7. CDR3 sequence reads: CASSIDLGLAGTDTQYF. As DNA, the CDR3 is TGTGCCAGTAGTATAGATCTAGGCCTAGCGGGCACAGATACGCAGTATTTT.

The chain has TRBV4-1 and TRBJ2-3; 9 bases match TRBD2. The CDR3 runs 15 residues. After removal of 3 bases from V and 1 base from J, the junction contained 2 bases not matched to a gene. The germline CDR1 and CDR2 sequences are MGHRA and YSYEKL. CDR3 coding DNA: TGCGCCAGCAGCCATCCTAGCGGGGGCACAGATACGCAGTATTTT. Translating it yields CASSHPSGGTDTQYF.

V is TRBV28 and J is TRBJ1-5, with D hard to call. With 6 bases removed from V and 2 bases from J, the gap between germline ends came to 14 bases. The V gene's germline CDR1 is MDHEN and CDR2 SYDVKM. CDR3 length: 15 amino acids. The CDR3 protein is CASSPGRVGNQPQHF. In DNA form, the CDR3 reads TGTGCCAGCAGCCCCGGGAGGGTTGGCAATCAGCCCCAGCATTTT.

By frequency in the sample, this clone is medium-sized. The CDR3 DNA follows: TGTGCCAGCAGCGACGCCGAGGTGTTAGCGGCGTTCTTC. Encoded protein: CASSDAEVLAAFF. The rearrangement uses TRBV7-9 and TRBJ2-1; D possibly corresponds to TRBD2 (6 bases). The CDR3 sequence is 13 residues long. Germline assignment: CDR1 SEHNR and CDR2 FQNEAQ (reference sequence). Trimming took 5 bases from V and 15 from J, leaving 20 bases between them.

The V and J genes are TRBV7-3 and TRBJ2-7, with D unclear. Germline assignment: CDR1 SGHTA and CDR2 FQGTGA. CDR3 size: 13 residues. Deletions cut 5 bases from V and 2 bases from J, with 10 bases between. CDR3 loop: CASSPGQTYEQYF. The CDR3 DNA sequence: TGTGCCAGCAGCCCAGGTCAGACCTACGAGCAGTACTTC.

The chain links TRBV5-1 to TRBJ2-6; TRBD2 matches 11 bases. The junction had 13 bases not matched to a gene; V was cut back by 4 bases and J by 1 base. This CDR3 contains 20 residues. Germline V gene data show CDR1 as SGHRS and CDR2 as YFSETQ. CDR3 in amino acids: CASSGGLAEWSTSGANVLTF. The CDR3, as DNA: TGCGCCAGCAGCGGGGGACTAGCGGAATGGAGTACTTCTGGGGCCAACGTCCTGACTTTC.

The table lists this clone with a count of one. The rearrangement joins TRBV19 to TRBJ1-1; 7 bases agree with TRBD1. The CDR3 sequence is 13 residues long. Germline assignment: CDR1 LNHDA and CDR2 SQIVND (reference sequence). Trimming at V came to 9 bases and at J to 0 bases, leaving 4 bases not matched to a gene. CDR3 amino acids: CARDREMNTEAFF. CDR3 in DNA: TGTGCCAGAGACAGGGAGATGAACACTGAAGCTTTCTTT.

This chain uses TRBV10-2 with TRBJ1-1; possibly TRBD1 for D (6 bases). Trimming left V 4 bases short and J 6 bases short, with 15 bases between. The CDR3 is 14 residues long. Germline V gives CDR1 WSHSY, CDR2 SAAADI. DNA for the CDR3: TGCGCCAGCAGTGGGGAACAGGGTTGGCCTGAAGCTTTCTTT. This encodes CASSGEQGWPEAFF.

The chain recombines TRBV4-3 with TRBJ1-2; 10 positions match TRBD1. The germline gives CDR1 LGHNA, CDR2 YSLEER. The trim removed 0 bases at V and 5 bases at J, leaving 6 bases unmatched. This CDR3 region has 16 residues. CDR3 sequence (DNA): TGCGCCAGCAGCCAAGAGAGGGGACAGGGGTGGTATGGCTACACCTTC. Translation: CASSQERGQGWYGYTF.

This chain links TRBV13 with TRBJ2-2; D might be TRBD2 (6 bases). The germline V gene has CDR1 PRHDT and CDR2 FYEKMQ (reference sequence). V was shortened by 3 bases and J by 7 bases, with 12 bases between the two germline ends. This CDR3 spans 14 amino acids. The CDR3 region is CASSLQGRRGELFF. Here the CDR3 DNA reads TGTGCCAGCAGCTTGCAAGGGAGGCGCGGGGAGCTGTTTTTT.

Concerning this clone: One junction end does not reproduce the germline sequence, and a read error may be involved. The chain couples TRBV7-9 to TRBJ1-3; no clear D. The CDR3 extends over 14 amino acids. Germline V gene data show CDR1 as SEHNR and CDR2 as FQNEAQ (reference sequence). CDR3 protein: CSSSLRGSGNTIYF. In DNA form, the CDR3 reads TGTTCCAGCAGCTTACGGGGCTCTGGAAACACCATATATTTT. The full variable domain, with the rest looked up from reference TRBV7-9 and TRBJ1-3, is DTGVSQNPRHKITKRGQNVTFRCDPISEHNRLYWYRQTLGQGPEFLTYFQNEAQLEKSRLLSDRFSAERPKGSFSTLEIQRTEQGDSAMYLCSSSLRGSGNTIYFGEGSWLTVV.

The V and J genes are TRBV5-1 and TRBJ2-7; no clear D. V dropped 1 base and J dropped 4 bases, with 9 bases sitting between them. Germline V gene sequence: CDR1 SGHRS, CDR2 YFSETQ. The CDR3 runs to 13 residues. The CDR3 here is CASSLSHGYEQYF. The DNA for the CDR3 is TGCGCCAGCAGCTTGAGTCACGGGTACGAGCAGTACTTC.

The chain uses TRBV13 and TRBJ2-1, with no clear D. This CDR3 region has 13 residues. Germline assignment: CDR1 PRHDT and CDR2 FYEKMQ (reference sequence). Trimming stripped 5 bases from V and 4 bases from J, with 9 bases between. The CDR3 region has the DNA TGTGCCAGCAGCGTCGCCCAGTACAATGAGCAGTTCTTC. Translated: CASSVAQYNEQFF.

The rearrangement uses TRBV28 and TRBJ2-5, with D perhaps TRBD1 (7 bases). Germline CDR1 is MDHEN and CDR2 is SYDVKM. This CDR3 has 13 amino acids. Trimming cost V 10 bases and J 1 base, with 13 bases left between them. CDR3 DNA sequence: TGTGCCACCGCGGGACAGCCCCAAGAGACCCAGTACTTC. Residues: CATAGQPQETQYF.

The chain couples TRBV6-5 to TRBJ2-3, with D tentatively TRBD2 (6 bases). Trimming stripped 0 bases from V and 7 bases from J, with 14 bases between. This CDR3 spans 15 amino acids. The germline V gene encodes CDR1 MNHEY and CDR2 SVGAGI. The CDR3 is CASSYSGTEDYTQYF. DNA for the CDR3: TGTGCCAGCAGTTACTCCGGGACTGAAGATTATACGCAGTATTTT.

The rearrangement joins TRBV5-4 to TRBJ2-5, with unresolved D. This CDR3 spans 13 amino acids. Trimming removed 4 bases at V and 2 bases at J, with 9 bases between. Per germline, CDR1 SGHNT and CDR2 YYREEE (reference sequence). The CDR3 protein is CASSPTLQETQYF. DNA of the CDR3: TGTGCCAGCAGCCCAACATTACAAGAGACCCAGTACTTC.